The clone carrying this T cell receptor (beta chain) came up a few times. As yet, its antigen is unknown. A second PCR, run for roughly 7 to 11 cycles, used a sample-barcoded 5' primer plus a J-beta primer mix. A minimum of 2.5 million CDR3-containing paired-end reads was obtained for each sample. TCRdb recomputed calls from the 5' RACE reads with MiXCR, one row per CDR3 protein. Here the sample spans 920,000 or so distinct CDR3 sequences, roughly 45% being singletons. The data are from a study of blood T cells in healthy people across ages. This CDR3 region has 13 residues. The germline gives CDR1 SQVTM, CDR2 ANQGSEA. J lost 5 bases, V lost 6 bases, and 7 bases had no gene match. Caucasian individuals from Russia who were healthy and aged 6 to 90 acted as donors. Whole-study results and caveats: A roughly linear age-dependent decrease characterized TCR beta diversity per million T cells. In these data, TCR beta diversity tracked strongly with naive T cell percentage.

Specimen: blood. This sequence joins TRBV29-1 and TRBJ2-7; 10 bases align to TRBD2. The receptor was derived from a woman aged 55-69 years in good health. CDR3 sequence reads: CSVVASGSHEQYF. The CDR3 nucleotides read TGCAGCGTCGTCGCTAGCGGGAGCCACGAGCAGTACTTC.